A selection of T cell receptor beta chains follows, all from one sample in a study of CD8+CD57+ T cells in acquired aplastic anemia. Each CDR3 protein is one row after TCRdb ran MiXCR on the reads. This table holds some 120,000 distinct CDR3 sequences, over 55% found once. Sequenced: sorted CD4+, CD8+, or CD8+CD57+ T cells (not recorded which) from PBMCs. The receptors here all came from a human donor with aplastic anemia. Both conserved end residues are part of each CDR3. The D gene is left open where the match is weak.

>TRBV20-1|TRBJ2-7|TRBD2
CSAGLAGGPLDEQYF
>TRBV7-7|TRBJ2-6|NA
CASSLELSSGANVLTF
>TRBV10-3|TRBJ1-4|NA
CASSYLGPNEKLFF
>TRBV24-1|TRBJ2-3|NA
CATRGSLNTDTQYF
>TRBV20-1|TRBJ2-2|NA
CSARAGGASNTGELFF
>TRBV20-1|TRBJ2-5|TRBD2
CSATALGTSGGTQYF
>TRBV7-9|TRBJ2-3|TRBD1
CASSQGAHDTQYF
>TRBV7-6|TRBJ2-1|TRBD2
CASSPGGGAHEQFF
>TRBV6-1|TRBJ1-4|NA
CASSRGEKLFF
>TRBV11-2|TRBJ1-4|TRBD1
CASRSLGQGGNEKLFF
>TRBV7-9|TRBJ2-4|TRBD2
CASSLQSSGGAKNIQYF
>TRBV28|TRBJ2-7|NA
CASSLPRPTEQYF
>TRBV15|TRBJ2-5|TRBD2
CATSVGLAGEETQYF
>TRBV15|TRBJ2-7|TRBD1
CTARMRDRASYEQYF
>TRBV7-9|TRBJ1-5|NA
CASSSVGSNQPQHF
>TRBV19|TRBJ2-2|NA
CASSLDGNTGELFF
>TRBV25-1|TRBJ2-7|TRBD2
CASSYSGSGVYEQYF
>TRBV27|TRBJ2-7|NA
CASSLRGARDEQYF
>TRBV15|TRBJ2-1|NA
CATSRDHPESRNEQFF
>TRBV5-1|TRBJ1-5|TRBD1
CASSLGTGPNQPQHF
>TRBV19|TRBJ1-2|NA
CASTPRSPYGYTF
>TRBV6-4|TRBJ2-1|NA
CASSDRGPGGREQFF
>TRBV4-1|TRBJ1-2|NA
CASSQDDQSFSYTF
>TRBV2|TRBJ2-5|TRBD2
CASRRSGAEGTQYF
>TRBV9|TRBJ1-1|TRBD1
CASRGTGNTEAFF
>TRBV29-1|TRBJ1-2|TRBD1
CSVEKTGGNGYTF
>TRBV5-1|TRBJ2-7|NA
CASSLGVQSMLAYEQYF
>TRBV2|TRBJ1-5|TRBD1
CASRGQAGINQPQHF
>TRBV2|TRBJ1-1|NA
CASREQDYTEAFF
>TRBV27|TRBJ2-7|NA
CASSSPVLSYEQYF
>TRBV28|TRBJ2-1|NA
CASSLLDLNEQFF
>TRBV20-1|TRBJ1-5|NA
CSATHQPQHF
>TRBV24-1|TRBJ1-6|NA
CATSEHSLSPLHF
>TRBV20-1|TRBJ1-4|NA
CSASLQRGRAEKLFF
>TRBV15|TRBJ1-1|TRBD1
CATGSTRTGGNTEAFF
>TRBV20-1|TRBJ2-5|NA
CSARLFRVAWETQYF
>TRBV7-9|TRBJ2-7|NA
CASSLGTREQYF
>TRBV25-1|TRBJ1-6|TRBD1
CASSVGDSLDSPLHF
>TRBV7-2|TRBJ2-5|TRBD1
CASSQSTGGETQYF
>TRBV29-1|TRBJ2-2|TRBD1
CSVAGTANTGELFF
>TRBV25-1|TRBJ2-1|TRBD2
CASQAGGSYNEQFF
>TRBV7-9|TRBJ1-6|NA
CASSKGEGTLHF
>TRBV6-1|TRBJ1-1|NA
CASNTGGEAFF
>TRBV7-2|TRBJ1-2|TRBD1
CASSSSRTGLGGYTF
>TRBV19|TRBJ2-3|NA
CASSMGPASTDTQYF
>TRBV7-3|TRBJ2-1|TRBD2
CASSLTSGKGNEQFF
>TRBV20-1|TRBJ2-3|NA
CSARGQRPDTQYF
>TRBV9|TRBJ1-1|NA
CASSVVAGVNTEAFF
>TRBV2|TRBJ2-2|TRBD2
CASSEESGGTGELFF
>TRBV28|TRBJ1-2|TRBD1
CASIDPTGTDGYTF
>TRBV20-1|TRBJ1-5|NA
CSARGENQPQHF
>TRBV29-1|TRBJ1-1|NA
CSVRSGSGNTEAFF
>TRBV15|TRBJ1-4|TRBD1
CATSLLGQDNEKLFF
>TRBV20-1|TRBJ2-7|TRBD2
CSASSSGSNNEQYF
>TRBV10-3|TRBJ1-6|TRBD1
CAISESTGLSSYNSPLHF